The subject of this entry is one T cell receptor beta chain. These data belong to a study of blood T cell repertoires in COVID-19. Study information: Whether acute or convalescent, the COVID-19 samples came from the United States, Italy and Spain. T cells, B-cell-depleted T cells, or PBMCs supplied cDNA or gDNA.

Per the authors' pipeline: Counts of nucleated cells, estimated from reference gene primer amplification, were obtained. The method was immunoSEQ multiplex PCR; TCRdb's version includes in-frame clones alone and lacks a portion of them. The D gene and trimming were derived from the DNA, and the V and J assignments and clone size from that table. The sample holds 75,000 to 100,000 clones, roughly 86% seen once. Deletions cut 2 bases from V and 0 bases from J, with 7 bases between. The germline gives CDR1 SGHTA, CDR2 FQGNSA. There are 14 residues in the CDR3. The sequenced sample consisted of peripheral blood. The gene calls are TRBV7-2 and TRBJ1-2; no firm D call. The receptor's source is a human donor in a cohort sampled during active COVID-19. The CDR3 sequence is CASSLLDTNYGYTF. The CDR3 DNA follows: TGTGCCAGCAGCTTACTCGACACTAACTATGGCTACACCTTC.